A few counts support the clone carrying this TCR beta chain. The sample originates from a study of T cells in Graves' hyperthyroidism and ophthalmopathy. Patients affected by ophthalmopathy presented a Clinical Activity Score of at least 3, a NOSPECS grade of at least 4, and disease duration below 3 months. Exclusion of patients followed from uncontrolled infection, other autoimmune disease, pregnancy or lactation. TCR beta CDR3 regions were amplified from RNA transcripts. HTBI primers were employed in a first-round RT-PCR of the TCR CDR3. TCRdb used MiXCR to reprocess the multiplex PCR reads, holding one entry per CDR3 protein. The sample lists about 350,000 distinct CDR3 sequences; around 13% were seen once. V was clipped by 8 bases and J by 10 bases; unmatched bases: 9. The CDR3 sequence is 14 residues long. Germline V CDR1 and CDR2: MNHNS, SASEGT.

The clonotype comes from a middle-aged woman with Graves' ophthalmopathy. Sequenced material: blood. V is TRBV6-1 and J is TRBJ2-1, with 12 bases identical to TRBD2. The CDR3, as DNA: TGTGCCAGCTTCCGACTAGCGGGAGAAAGAGAGCAGTTCTTC. Protein: CASFRLAGEREQFF.